What follows are 12 T cell receptor beta chains derived from one specimen sequenced in a study of blood T cell repertoires in COVID-19. This table comes from immunoSEQ multiplex PCR, and its TCRdb copy is limited to in-frame clones, with some not included. The data contain around 95,000 clones, about 90% of them singletons. The source material was peripheral blood. These receptors were obtained from a man aged 30-40 years in a cohort sampled during active COVID-19.

This clone occurred once. CDR3 sequence: CATSDSGGAGATEQFF. CDR3 sequence (DNA): TGTGCCACCAGTGATTCAGGCGGGGCCGGGGCAACTGAGCAGTTCTTC. The chain combines TRBV24-1 with TRBJ2-1; TRBD2 might be the D (6 bases). Trimming removed 2 bases at V and 9 bases at J, with 19 bases between. CDR1 is KGHDR and CDR2 is SFDVKD in the germline V gene. CDR3 length: 16 amino acids.

This sequence joins TRBV30 and TRBJ2-1; possible D gene TRBD2, 7 bases. This CDR3 region has 14 residues. CDR1 and CDR2 from the germline V gene are GTSNPN and SVGIG (reference sequence). With 1 base removed from V and 6 bases from J, the gap between germline ends came to 13 bases. CDR3 in amino acids: CAWSGRGPPNEQFF. The CDR3 DNA reads as TGTGCCTGGAGTGGGCGGGGGCCCCCCAATGAGCAGTTCTTC. Full variable domain (missing parts from reference TRBV30 and TRBJ2-1): SQTIHQWPATLVQPVGSPLSLECTVEGTSNPNLYWYRQAAGRGLQLLFYSVGIGQISSEVPQNLSASRPQDRQFILSSKKLLLSDSGFYLCAWSGRGPPNEQFFGPGTRLTVL.

This clone was counted between two and nine times. V usage is TRBV12-5 and J usage is TRBJ2-7; 7 nucleotides agree with TRBD2. Germline V gives CDR1 LGHNT, CDR2 FRNRAP. This CDR3 region has 15 residues. The V gene end was trimmed by 1 base and the J gene end by 2 bases; junction bases not matched to a gene: 5. The CDR3 is CASGLGSGVAYEQYF. CDR3 bases: TGTGCTAGTGGTTTGGGAAGCGGGGTCGCCTACGAGCAGTACTTC. The variable domain in full, with the rest retrieved from reference TRBV12-5 and TRBJ2-7, is DARVTQTPRHKVTEMGQEVTMRCQPILGHNTVFWYRQTMMQGLELLAYFRNRAPLDDSGMPKDRFSAEMPDATLATLKIQPSEPRDSAVYFCASGLGSGVAYEQYFGPGTRLTVT.

The chain uses TRBV19 and TRBJ1-2; D perhaps matches TRBD1 (6 bases). The V gene's germline CDR1 is LNHDA and CDR2 SQIVND (reference sequence). This CDR3 contains 14 residues. V lost 5 bases, J lost 5 bases, and 15 bases lay in between. CDR3: CASSADRSSYGYTF. The CDR3 nucleotides read TGTGCCAGTAGTGCGGACAGAAGTTCTTATGGCTACACCTTC.

This sequence joins TRBV27 and TRBJ2-3; weak D call: TRBD2 (6 bases). The CDR3 length is 14 residues. Germline V gene lookup returns CDR1 MNHEY and CDR2 SMNVEV (reference sequence). Trimming took off 8 bases at V and 4 bases at J, with 16 bases between the two ends. CDR3 residues: CASGGYFIADTQYF. The CDR3 DNA follows: TGTGCCAGCGGGGGGTATTTCATCGCAGATACGCAGTATTTT.

This rearrangement joins TRBV6-2 or TRBV6-3 to TRBJ2-7, with 8 bases that match TRBD1. Germline CDR1 MNHEY, CDR2 SVGEGT. J lost 2 bases, V lost 2 bases, and 5 bases had no gene match. The CDR3 runs 15 residues. CDR3 nucleotides: TGTGCCAGCAGTTACCAGACAGGGGCCCCCTACGAGCAGTACTTC. Its translation: CASSYQTGAPYEQYF.

This clone was detected once. The chain joins TRBV3-1 (or the pseudogene TRBV3-2) to TRBJ2-5; 14 nucleotides line up with TRBD2. CDR3 length: 16 residues. Germline lookup yields CDR1 LGHDT and CDR2 YNNKEL (reference sequence). Unmatched junction bases numbered 5, after V lost 5 bases and J lost 3 bases. The chain's CDR3 is CASSLRTSGGKETQYF. For the CDR3, the DNA is TGTGCCAGCAGCTTGAGGACTAGCGGGGGGAAAGAGACCCAGTACTTC.

The gene calls are TRBV28 and TRBJ1-2; D gene unclear. Trimming removed 7 bases from V and 3 bases from J, with 15 bases in between. This CDR3 spans 14 amino acids. The germline gives CDR1 MDHEN, CDR2 SYDVKM. This CDR3 is CASNSQTNYYGYTF. CDR3 bases: TGTGCCAGCAACTCGCAGACAAATTACTATGGCTACACCTTC.

This clone was observed a single time. J is TRBJ2-5 and V is TRBV15, with 9 bases fitting TRBD2. Looked up from germline, CDR1 is LNHNV and CDR2 is YYDKDF (reference sequence). The CDR3 is 17 amino acids. The J segment lost 10 bases and the V segment lost 0 bases, leaving 15 bases of the junction unmatched. The CDR3 region has the DNA TGTGCCACCAGCAGAGATTGGCTAGCGGGGCCTCATCGGGACCAGTACTTC. It encodes CATSRDWLAGPHRDQYF.

J is TRBJ1-1 and V is TRBV7-2; possible D gene TRBD1, 6 bases. The V end was cut by 2 bases, the J end by 7 bases, with 14 bases between. The CDR3 is 14 amino acids. The germline V gene encodes CDR1 SGHTA and CDR2 FQGNSA. The CDR3 protein is CASSLNQGWFEAFF. As DNA, the CDR3 is TGTGCCAGCAGCTTAAATCAGGGGTGGTTTGAAGCTTTCTTT.

CDR3 DNA: TGTGCCAGCAGCCGTACCGGACAGGGATACTACGAGCAGTACTTC. Its translation is CASSRTGQGYYEQYF. V gene TRBV6-5 combines with J gene TRBJ2-7; TRBD1 matches at 8 bases. The CDR3 is 15 residues long. The germline CDR1 and CDR2 sequences are MNHEY and SVGAGI. V dropped 6 bases and J dropped 3; count of bases not matched to a gene: 10.

This chain connects TRBV7-2 to TRBJ2-1; D remains ambiguous. The CDR3 is made up of 15 amino acids. Germline loops: CDR1 SGHTA, CDR2 FQGNSA. Trimming took off 5 bases at V and 2 bases at J, with 13 bases between the two ends. CDR3 region: CASSLGDRTYNEQFF. The CDR3 nucleotides are TGTGCCAGCAGCCTTGGAGATAGGACCTACAATGAGCAGTTCTTC.